These T cell receptor beta chains were read from a single sample in a study of T cell changes during pregnancy in multiple sclerosis. The table came from immunoSEQ multiplex PCR; TCRdb's copy has only in-frame clones and leaves some out. The data hold tens of thousands of clones, with about 91% observed a single time. Material: peripheral blood, obtained after pregnancy. These receptors all stem from a female donor with multiple sclerosis, enrolled in a pregnancy study. CDR3s include the opening cysteine and the closing phenylalanine or tryptophan. A D gene is named only where the DNA matches it firmly. Size tells how often a clone was seen (once, few, many) or the class of an expanded clone, and some rows leave it out.

>TRBV27|-|TRBJ1-6|-
TGTGCCAGCAGTCCAACCCGCAGGGTTAATTCACCCCTCCACTTT
CASSPTRRVNSPLHF
>TRBV11-1|-|TRBJ1-2|TRBD1
TGTGCCAGCAGCCCCTCAGGGGGCGATCGAGATGGCTACACCTTC
CASSPSGGDRDGYTF
>TRBV19|-|TRBJ1-1|-
TGTGCCAGTAGTCCCCTCGCAGGGAGGGACACTGAAGCTTTCTTT
CASSPLAGRDTEAFF
>TRBV4-1|once|TRBJ2-6|-
TGCGCCAGCAGCCAAGATTCGAGCTCTGGGGCCAACGTCCTGACTTTC
CASSQDSSSGANVLTF
>TRBV5-6|-|TRBJ2-5|-
TGTGCCAGCAGCCGGGACTGGGAGACCCAGTACTTC
CASSRDWETQYF
>TRBV4-1|-|TRBJ2-1|-
TGCGCCAGCAGCCGAAAGGAGACAGTCACCGAGCAGTTCTTC
CASSRKETVTEQFF
>TRBV9|-|TRBJ1-1|-
TGTGCCAGCAGTTCACAGGGTGGAGGGAACACTGAAGCTTTCTTT
CASSSQGGGNTEAFF
>TRBV4-2|once|TRBJ2-2|-
TGTGCCAGCAGCCAGGGGGGAACCACCGGGGAGCTGTTTTTT
CASSQGGTTGELFF
>TRBV4-3|-|TRBJ2-6|-
TGCGCCAGCAGTCGTTTCAGGGGCCAATCTGGGGCCAACGTCCTGACTTTC
CASSRFRGQSGANVLTF
>TRBV7-8|-|TRBJ2-5|-
TGTGCCAGCAGCTTAATTGGACTTGGGAGGGAGACCCAGTACTTC
CASSLIGLGRETQYF
>TRBV5-6|once|TRBJ1-2|-
TGTGCCAGCAGCCCCCTCGGGGGGTCCTATGGCTACACCTTC
CASSPLGGSYGYTF
>TRBV13|-|TRBJ1-3|TRBD1
TGTGCCAGCAGCCTCCTGACAGGGTGGTCCGGAAACACCATATATTTT
CASSLLTGWSGNTIYF
>TRBV27|-|TRBJ2-1|TRBD2
TGTGCCAGCAGTTTTTGGGCTAGCGGGCTTGTAGGGAATGAGCAGTTCTTC
CASSFWASGLVGNEQFF
>TRBV6-1|-|TRBJ2-2|-
TGTGCCAGCAGGGCGACTAGCACCGGGGAGCTGTTTTTT
CASRATSTGELFF
>TRBV2|-|TRBJ2-1|TRBD2
TGTGCCAGCAGTGATTACGGGGGGGGACCTTTGGATGAGCAGTTCTTC
CASSDYGGGPLDEQFF
>TRBV6-1|-|TRBJ2-3|TRBD2
TGTGCCAGCAGTGATAGATGGGGACTACATAGCACAGATACGCAGTATTTT
CASSDRWGLHSTDTQYF
>TRBV6-5|-|TRBJ1-5|-
TGTGCCAGCAGTTACCAGGGCGATCAGCCCCAGCATTTT
CASSYQGDQPQHF
>TRBV2|-|TRBJ1-2|-
TGTGCCACCTTGCGAGGGCATGGCTACACCTTC
CATLRGHGYTF
>TRBV4-2|-|TRBJ1-3|TRBD1
TGTGCCAGCAGCCAAGTTGGGACAGGGAGAAAGGTAAACACCATATATTTT
CASSQVGTGRKVNTIYF
>TRBV6-1|-|TRBJ2-3|TRBD2
TGTGCCAGCAGTGCCAACACTCACAGCGGGGGGGCCACAGATACGCAGTATTTT
CASSANTHSGGATDTQYF
>TRBV5-6|-|TRBJ2-3|-
TGTGCCAGCAGCCCGAGGCCCAGTGAACGAGATACGCAGTATTTT
CASSPRPSERDTQYF
>TRBV11-1|-|TRBJ2-7|TRBD2
TGTGCCAGCAGCTTAGCGGGGGGGTCCTACGAGCAGTACTTC
CASSLAGGSYEQYF
>TRBV18|-|TRBJ1-1|TRBD1
TGTGCCAGCTCGGCCGGGACAGGGAGCGCTGAAGCTTTCTTT
CASSAGTGSAEAFF
>TRBV13|-|TRBJ2-5|TRBD2
TGTGCCACCTCCCGGGGGGGCGAACGCCGAGGGACCCAGTACTTC
CATSRGGERRGTQYF